The present TCR beta chain was sequenced within a study of blood T cell repertoires in COVID-19. This clone was seen more than once but under ten times. Libraries were prepared by immunoSEQ multiplex PCR; TCRdb keeps only in-frame clonotypes and omits some of them. Of about 310,000 clones listed, 90% are singletons. This CDR3 is built from 13 residues. CDR1 and CDR2 (germline): MGHDK, SYGVNS. The V and J ends lost 5 bases and 1 base respectively, with 8 bases between them. This chain uses TRBV25-1 with TRBJ1-1; unclear D gene. Sequencing was done on a sample of peripheral blood. This sequence originates from a woman in her thirties or forties with COVID-19, enrolled during active disease. The DNA for the CDR3 is TGTGCCAGCAGTCCCACGGGGAACACTGAAGCTTTCTTT. This gives the protein CASSPTGNTEAFF.